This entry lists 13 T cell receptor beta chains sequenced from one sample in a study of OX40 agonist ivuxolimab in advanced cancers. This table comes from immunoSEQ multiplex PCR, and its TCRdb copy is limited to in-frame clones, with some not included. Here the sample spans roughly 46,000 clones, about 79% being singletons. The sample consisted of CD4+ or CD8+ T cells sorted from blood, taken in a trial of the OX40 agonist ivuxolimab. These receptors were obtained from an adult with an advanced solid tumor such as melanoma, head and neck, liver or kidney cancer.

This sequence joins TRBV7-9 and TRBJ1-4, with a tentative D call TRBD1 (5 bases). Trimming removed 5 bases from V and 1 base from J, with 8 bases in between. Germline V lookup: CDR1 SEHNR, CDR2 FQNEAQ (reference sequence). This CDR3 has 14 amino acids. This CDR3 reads CASSRGGTNEKLFF. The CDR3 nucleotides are TGTGCCAGCAGCAGGGGAGGAACTAATGAAAAACTGTTTTTT.

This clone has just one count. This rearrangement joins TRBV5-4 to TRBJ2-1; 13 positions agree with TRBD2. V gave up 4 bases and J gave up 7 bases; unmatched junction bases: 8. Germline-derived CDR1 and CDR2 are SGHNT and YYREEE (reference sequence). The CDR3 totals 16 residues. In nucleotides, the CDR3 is TGTGCCAGCAGCCGGAGACTAGCGGGGGGTGGGAATGAGCAGTTCTTC. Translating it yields CASSRRLAGGGNEQFF.

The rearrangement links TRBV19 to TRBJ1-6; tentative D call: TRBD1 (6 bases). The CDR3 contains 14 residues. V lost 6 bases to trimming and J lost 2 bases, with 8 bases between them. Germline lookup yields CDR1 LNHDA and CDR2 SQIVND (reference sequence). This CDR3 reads CASRGGTYNSPLHF. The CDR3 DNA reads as TGTGCCAGTAGAGGGGGAACCTATAATTCACCCCTCCACTTT.

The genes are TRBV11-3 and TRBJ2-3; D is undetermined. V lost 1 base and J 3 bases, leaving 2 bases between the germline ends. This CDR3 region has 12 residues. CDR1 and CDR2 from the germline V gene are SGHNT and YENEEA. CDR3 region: CASSLGTDTQYF. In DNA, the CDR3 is TGTGCCAGCAGCTTAGGAACAGATACGCAGTATTTT.

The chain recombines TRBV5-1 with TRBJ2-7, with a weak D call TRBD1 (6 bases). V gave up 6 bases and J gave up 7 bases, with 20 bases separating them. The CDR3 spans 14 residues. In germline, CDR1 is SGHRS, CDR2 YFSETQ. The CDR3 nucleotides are TGCGCCAGCACCAACCCCTCGGGACATAAGGAGCAGTACTTC. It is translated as CASTNPSGHKEQYF. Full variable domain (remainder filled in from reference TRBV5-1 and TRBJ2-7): KAGVTQTPRYLIKTRGQQVTLSCSPISGHRSVSWYQQTPGQGLQFLFEYFSETQRNKGNFPGRFSGRQFSNSRSEMNVSTLELGDSALYLCASTNPSGHKEQYFGPGTRLTVT.

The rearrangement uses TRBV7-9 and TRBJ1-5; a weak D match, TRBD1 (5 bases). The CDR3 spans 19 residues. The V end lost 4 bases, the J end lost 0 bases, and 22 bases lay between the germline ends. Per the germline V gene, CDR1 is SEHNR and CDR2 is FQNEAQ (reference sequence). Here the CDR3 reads CASSCYRDPMLGSNQPQHF. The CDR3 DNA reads TGTGCCAGCAGCTGTTACCGGGACCCCATGCTAGGTAGCAATCAGCCCCAGCATTTT. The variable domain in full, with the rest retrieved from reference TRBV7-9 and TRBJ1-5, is DTGVSQNPRHKITKRGQNVTFRCDPISEHNRLYWYRQTLGQGPEFLTYFQNEAQLEKSRLLSDRFSAERPKGSFSTLEIQRTEQGDSAMYLCASSCYRDPMLGSNQPQHFGDGTRLSIL.

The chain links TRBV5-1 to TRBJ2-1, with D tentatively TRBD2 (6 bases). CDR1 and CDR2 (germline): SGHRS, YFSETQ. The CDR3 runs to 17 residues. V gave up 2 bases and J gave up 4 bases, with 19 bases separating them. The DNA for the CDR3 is TGCGCCAGCAGCTTTGGCCTCGCGGGGCGAATTTACAATGAGCAGTTCTTC. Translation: CASSFGLAGRIYNEQFF.

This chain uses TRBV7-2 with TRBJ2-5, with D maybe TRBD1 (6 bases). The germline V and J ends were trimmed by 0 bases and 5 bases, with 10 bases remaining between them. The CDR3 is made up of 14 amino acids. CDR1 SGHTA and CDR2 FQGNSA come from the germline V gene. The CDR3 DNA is TGTGCCAGCAGCTTAGCGCAGGGGCTTGAGACCCAGTACTTC. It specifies CASSLAQGLETQYF.

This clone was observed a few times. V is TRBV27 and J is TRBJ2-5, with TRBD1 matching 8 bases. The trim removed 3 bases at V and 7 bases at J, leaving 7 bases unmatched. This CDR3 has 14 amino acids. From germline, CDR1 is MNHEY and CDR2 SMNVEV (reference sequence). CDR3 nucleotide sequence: TGTGCCAGCAGTTTCCGACAGGGGCTTGGGACCCAGTACTTC. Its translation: CASSFRQGLGTQYF.

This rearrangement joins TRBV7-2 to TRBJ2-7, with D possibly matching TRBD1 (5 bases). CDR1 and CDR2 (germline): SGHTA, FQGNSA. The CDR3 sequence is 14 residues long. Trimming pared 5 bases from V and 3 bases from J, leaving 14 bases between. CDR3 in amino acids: CASSQRIRDYEQYF. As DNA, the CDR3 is TGTGCCAGCAGCCAACGAATCAGGGACTACGAGCAGTACTTC.

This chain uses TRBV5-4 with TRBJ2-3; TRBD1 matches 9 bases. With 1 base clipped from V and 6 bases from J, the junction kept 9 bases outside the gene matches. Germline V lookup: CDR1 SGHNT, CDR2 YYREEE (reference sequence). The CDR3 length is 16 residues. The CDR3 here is CASSLTSGTGTDTQYF. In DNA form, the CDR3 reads TGTGCCAGCAGCTTGACGAGTGGGACAGGGACGGATACGCAGTATTTT.

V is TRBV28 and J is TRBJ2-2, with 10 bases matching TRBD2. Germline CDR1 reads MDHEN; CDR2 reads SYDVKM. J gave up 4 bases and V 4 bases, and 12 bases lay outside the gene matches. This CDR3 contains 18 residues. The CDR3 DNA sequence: TGTGCCAGCAGTTACTTTCTAGCGGGGGATTCTTCCACCGGGGAGCTGTTTTTT. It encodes CASSYFLAGDSSTGELFF.

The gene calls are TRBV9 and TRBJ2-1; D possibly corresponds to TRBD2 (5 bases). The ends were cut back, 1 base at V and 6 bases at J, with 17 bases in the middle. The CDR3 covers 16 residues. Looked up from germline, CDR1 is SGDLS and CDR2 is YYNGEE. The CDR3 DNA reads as TGTGCCAGCAGCGTATATGGAGGCTTATCGAGCAATGAGCAGTTCTTC. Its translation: CASSVYGGLSSNEQFF.